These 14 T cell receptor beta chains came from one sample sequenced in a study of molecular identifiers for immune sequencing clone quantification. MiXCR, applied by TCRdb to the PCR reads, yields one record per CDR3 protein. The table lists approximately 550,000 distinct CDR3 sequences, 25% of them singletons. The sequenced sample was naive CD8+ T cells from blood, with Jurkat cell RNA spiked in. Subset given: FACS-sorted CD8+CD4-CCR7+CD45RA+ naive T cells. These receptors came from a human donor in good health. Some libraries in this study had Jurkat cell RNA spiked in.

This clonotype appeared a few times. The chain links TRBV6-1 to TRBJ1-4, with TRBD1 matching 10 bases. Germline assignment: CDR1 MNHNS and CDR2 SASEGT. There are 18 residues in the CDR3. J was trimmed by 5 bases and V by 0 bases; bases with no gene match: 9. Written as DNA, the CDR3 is TGTGCCAGCAGTGAAGCGCCCTGGACAGGGGGTCCAAATGAAAAACTGTTTTTT. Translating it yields CASSEAPWTGGPNEKLFF.

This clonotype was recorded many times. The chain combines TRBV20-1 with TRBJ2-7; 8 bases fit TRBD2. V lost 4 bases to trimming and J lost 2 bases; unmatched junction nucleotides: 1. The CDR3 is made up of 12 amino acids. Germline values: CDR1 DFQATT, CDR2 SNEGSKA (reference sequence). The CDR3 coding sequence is TGCAGTGCTAAGGGACTAGCCTACGAGCAGTACTTC. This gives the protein CSAKGLAYEQYF.

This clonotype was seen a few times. CDR3: CASSFLGTGGTDTQYF. The CDR3 nucleotides read TGTGCCAGCAGTTTTCTGGGGACAGGGGGCACAGATACGCAGTATTTT. This chain joins TRBV27 and TRBJ2-3, with 10 bases matching TRBD1. Germline-derived CDR1 and CDR2 are MNHEY and SMNVEV (reference sequence). CDR3 length: 16 residues. V trimming: 3 bases; J trimming: 1 base; junction bases outside the gene matches: 4.

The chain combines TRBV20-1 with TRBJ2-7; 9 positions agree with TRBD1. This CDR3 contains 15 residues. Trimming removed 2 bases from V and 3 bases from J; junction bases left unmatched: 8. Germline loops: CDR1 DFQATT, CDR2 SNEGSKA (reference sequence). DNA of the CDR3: TGCAGTGCTAGACCGACAGGGGGGTTGGGCTACGAGCAGTACTTC. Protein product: CSARPTGGLGYEQYF.

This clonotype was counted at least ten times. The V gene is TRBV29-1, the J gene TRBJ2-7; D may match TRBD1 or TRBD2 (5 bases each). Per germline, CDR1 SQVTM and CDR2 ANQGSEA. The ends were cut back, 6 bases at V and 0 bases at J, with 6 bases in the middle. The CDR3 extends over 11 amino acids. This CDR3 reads CSVGDSYEQYF. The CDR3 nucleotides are TGCAGCGTGGGGGACTCCTACGAGCAGTACTTC.

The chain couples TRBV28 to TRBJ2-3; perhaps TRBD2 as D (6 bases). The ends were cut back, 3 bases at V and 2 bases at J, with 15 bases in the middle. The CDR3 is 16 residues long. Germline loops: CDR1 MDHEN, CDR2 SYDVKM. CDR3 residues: CASSFGAGKYTDTQYF. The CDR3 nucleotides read TGTGCCAGCAGTTTCGGGGCGGGGAAATACACAGATACGCAGTATTTT.

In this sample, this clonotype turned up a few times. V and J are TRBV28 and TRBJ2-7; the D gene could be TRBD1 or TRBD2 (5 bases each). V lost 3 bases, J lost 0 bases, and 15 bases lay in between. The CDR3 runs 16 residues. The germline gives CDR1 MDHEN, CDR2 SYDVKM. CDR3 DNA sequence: TGTGCCAGCAGTTTTAGGGGACCCACCATCTCCTACGAGCAGTACTTC. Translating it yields CASSFRGPTISYEQYF.

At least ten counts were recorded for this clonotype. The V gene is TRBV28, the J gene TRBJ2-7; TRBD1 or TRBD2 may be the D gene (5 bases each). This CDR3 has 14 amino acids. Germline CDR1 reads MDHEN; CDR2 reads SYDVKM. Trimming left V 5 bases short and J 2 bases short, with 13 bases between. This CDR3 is CASSDGTGPYEQYF. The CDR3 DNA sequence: TGTGCCAGCAGTGACGGGACGGGACCCTACGAGCAGTACTTC.

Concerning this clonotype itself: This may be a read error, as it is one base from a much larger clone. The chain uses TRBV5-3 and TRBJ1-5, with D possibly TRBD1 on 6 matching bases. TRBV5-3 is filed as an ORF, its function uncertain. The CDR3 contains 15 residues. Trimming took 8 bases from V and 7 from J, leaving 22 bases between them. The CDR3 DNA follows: TGTGCCAGCAGCCAAGAACGGGGGGCGCGACAGCCCCAGCATTTT. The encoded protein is CASSQERGARQPQHF.

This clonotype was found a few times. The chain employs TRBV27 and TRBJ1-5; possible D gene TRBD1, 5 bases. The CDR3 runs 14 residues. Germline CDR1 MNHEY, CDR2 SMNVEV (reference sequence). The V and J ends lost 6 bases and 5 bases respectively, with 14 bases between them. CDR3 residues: CASSPTGQHQPQHF. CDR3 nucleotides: TGTGCCAGCAGCCCGACGGGGCAACATCAGCCCCAGCATTTT.

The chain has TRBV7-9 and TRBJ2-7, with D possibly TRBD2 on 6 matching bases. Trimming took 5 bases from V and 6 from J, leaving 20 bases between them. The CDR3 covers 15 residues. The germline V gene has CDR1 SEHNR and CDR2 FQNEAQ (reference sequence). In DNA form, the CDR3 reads TGTGCCAGCAGCGTCTTAGCGGAAACAACCTGCGAGCAGTACTTC. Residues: CASSVLAETTCEQYF.

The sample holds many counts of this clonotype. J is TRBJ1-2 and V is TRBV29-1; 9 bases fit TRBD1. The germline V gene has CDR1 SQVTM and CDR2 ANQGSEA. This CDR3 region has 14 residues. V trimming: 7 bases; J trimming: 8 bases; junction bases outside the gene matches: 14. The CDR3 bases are TGCAGCGCCGTTTCCCGGGACAGGGCCGAAGGCTACACCTTC. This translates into CSAVSRDRAEGYTF.

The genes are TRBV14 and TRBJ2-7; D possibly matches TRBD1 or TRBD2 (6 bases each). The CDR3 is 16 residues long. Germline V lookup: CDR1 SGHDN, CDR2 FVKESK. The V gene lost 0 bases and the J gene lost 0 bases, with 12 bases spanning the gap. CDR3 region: CASSQETGGFSYEQYF. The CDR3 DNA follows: TGTGCCAGCAGCCAAGAGACAGGAGGGTTCTCCTACGAGCAGTACTTC.

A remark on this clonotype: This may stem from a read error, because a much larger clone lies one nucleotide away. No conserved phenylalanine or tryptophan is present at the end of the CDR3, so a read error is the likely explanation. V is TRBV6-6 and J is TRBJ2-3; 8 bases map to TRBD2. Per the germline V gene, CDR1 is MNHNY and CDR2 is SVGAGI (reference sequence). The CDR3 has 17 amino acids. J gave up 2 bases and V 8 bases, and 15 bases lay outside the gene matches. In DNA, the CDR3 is TGTGCCAGCGTGCCAATCGACGGCGGGGGGTACACAGATACGCAGTATCTT. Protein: CASVPIDGGGYTDTQYL.